What follows are 25 T cell receptor beta chains derived from one specimen sequenced in a study of naive and memory T cell subsets. TCR cDNA received a 3' ligated oligonucleotide that carried a UMI. The SP2 primer and nested alpha and beta constant region primers amplified ligated cDNA in four rounds. TCRdb used MiXCR to reprocess the 5' RACE reads, holding one entry per CDR3 protein. The sample has 60,000 or so distinct CDR3 sequences; approximately 6.6% are singletons. These receptors originate from a male donor in good health.

This clonotype was found a few times. This rearrangement joins TRBV20-1 to TRBJ2-5; D gene unclear. Germline assignment: CDR1 DFQATT and CDR2 SNEGSKA (reference sequence). With 6 bases removed from V and 1 base from J, the gap between germline ends came to 9 bases. The CDR3 is 12 amino acids. The CDR3 loop reads CSALQSQETQYF. DNA of the CDR3: TGCAGTGCACTACAGAGCCAAGAGACCCAGTACTTC.

There are a few counts of this clonotype. The chain has TRBV20-1 and TRBJ1-1; D is unclear. The germline V gene has CDR1 DFQATT and CDR2 SNEGSKA (reference sequence). Deletions cut 0 bases from V and 0 bases from J, with 11 bases between. The length of the CDR3 is 15 residues. The CDR3 spells CSARDLGRMNTEAFF. The CDR3, as DNA: TGCAGTGCTAGAGATCTTGGCAGGATGAACACTGAAGCTTTCTTT.

The chain recombines TRBV12-3 or TRBV12-4 with TRBJ1-4; D is unresolved. Trimming stripped 6 bases from V and 8 bases from J, with 16 bases between. This CDR3 comprises 14 residues. As DNA, the CDR3 is TGTGCCAGCAGGCTTCCGGGGATAGGCGAAAAACTGTTTTTT. Its protein is CASRLPGIGEKLFF.

Many counts were recorded for this clonotype. At one end the junction does not follow the germline gene, possibly because of a read error. The chain employs TRBV18 and TRBJ2-5; D possibly corresponds to TRBD1 (5 bases). This CDR3 region has 14 residues. Germline CDR1 KGHSH, CDR2 LQKENI. CDR3 bases: TGCGCATCTGACCGAGGACACTTTCAAGAGACCCAGTACTTC. The encoded protein is CASDRGHFQETQYF.

This chain joins TRBV5-6 and TRBJ2-2; D uncertain. Trimming cost V 6 bases and J 2 bases, with 23 bases left between them. The CDR3 contains 18 residues. The germline V gene has CDR1 SGHDT and CDR2 YYEEEE. CDR3 sequence reads: CASTLGPTASLNTGELFF. The CDR3 DNA reads TGTGCCAGCACCCTTGGCCCTACGGCGTCACTTAACACCGGGGAGCTGTTTTTT.

V usage is TRBV20-1 and J usage is TRBJ2-1; D might be TRBD1 or TRBD2, each matching 6 bases. Germline CDR1 is DFQATT and CDR2 is SNEGSKA (reference sequence). This CDR3 comprises 14 residues. The CDR3 loop reads CGARAVGGNNEQFF. The CDR3 DNA sequence: TGCGGCGCCCGGGCCGTGGGGGGCAACAATGAGCAGTTCTTC.

The table lists this clonotype with many counts. The CDR3 DNA reads as TGTGCCAGCAGTGAGACGGGCGCCCCGGATGAGCAGTTCTTC. Its protein is CASSETGAPDEQFF. The genes are TRBV2 and TRBJ2-1, with D uncertain. The CDR3 is made up of 14 amino acids. V shed 3 bases and J shed 8 bases, with 14 bases lying between them. Per the germline V gene, CDR1 is SNHLY and CDR2 is FYNNEI. Looking up the rest from reference TRBV2 and TRBJ2-1 gives the full variable domain: EPEVTQTPSHQVTQMGQEVILRCVPISNHLYFYWYRQILGQKVEFLVSFYNNEISEKSEIFDDQFSVERPDGSNFTLKIRSTKLEDSAMYFCASSETGAPDEQFFGPGTRLTVL.

This clonotype was counted only a few times. This sequence joins TRBV27 and TRBJ2-7, with D unclear. Deletions cut 0 bases from V and 2 bases from J, with 11 bases between. The germline CDR1 and CDR2 sequences are MNHEY and SMNVEV (reference sequence). This CDR3 contains 15 residues. Written as DNA, the CDR3 is TGTGCCAGCAGTTTATCAACCGGAAACGCCTACGAGCAGTACTTC. Translating it yields CASSLSTGNAYEQYF.

This clonotype showed up just a few times. The rearrangement links TRBV18 to TRBJ1-3; D not resolved. The V gene's germline CDR1 is KGHSH and CDR2 LQKENI. V lost 0 bases and J 0 bases, leaving 3 bases between the germline ends. The CDR3 runs to 14 residues. The DNA of the CDR3 is TGTGCCAGCTCACCACCTCTCTCTGGAAACACCATATATTTT. This sequence encodes CASSPPLSGNTIYF.

This chain joins TRBV7-9 and TRBJ2-5, with TRBD2 matching 9 bases. There are 15 residues in the CDR3. CDR1 SEHNR and CDR2 FQNEAQ come from the germline V gene (reference sequence). With V trimmed by 4 bases and J by 0 bases, 3 bases remained unmatched. The CDR3 sequence is CASSYSGGDQETQYF. CDR3 coding DNA: TGTGCCAGCAGCTATAGCGGGGGAGACCAAGAGACCCAGTACTTC.

This clonotype has at least ten counts. The rearrangement uses TRBV6-6 and TRBJ1-2; 7 nucleotides align to TRBD1. This CDR3 is built from 13 residues. CDR1 is MNHNY and CDR2 is SVGAGI in the germline V gene (reference sequence). The ends lost 6 bases at V and 8 bases at J; junction bases unmatched: 9. CDR3 region: CASSITGEGGYTF. CDR3 DNA sequence: TGTGCCAGCAGCATCACAGGGGAAGGAGGCTACACCTTC.

In this sample, this clonotype turned up many times. The chain carries TRBV5-1 and TRBJ1-1; D possibly corresponds to TRBD1 (6 bases). Germline CDR1 is SGHRS and CDR2 is YFSETQ. Trimming left V 0 bases short and J 1 base short, with 16 bases between. The length of the CDR3 is 17 residues. The CDR3 sequence is CASSLVDGTLGNTEAFF. Written as DNA, the CDR3 is TGCGCCAGCAGCTTGGTCGACGGGACACTCGGGAACACTGAAGCTTTCTTT.

The table lists this clonotype with a few counts. The chain is built from TRBV18 and TRBJ1-2, with D possibly matching TRBD1 (5 bases). The CDR3 spans 14 residues. The V end lost 6 bases, the J end lost 0 bases, and 11 bases lay between the germline ends. Germline V gene data show CDR1 as KGHSH and CDR2 as LQKENI. The CDR3 nucleotides read TGTGCCAGCTCCAGGGACGTAACTAACTATGGCTACACCTTC. Translated, it gives CASSRDVTNYGYTF.

This clonotype was picked up many times. The chain has TRBV29-1 and TRBJ1-1; D not resolved. The V gene lost 3 bases and the J gene lost 0 bases, with 11 bases spanning the gap. Germline V lookup: CDR1 SQVTM, CDR2 ANQGSEA. The CDR3 spans 14 residues. CDR3 sequence: CSVDAYLMNTEAFF. CDR3 in DNA: TGCAGCGTTGATGCGTACCTCATGAACACTGAAGCTTTCTTT.

This clonotype was counted at least ten times. The V call is TRBV4-1, the J call TRBJ1-2; D is undetermined. Germline V gene lookup returns CDR1 MGHRA and CDR2 YSYEKL. This CDR3 spans 18 amino acids. V was pared by 0 bases and J by 5 bases, with 22 bases between. The CDR3 DNA sequence: TGCGCCAGCAGCCAAGATCATCAGGATGGCCCGTGGGGATATGGCTACACCTTC. It translates to CASSQDHQDGPWGYGYTF.

The chain is built from TRBV12-3 or TRBV12-4 and TRBJ2-5, with TRBD1 as a possible D gene (5 bases). Trimming cost V 4 bases and J 1 base, with 10 bases left between them. This CDR3 has 14 residues. The CDR3 region is CASSWGSRQETQYF. CDR3 DNA: TGTGCCAGCAGTTGGGGCAGCCGCCAAGAGACCCAGTACTTC.

The chain is built from TRBV5-8 and TRBJ1-1, with a tentative D call TRBD1 (5 bases). In germline, CDR1 is SGHTS, CDR2 YDEGEE. The CDR3 covers 15 residues. The ends were cut back, 4 bases at V and 4 bases at J, with 17 bases in the middle. CDR3 loop: CASSHRGPRGTEAFF. The CDR3 coding sequence is TGTGCCAGCAGCCACCGGGGCCCAAGGGGCACTGAAGCTTTCTTT.

This clonotype was seen ten or more times. V and J are TRBV28 and TRBJ2-1; D is unresolved. The germline gives CDR1 MDHEN, CDR2 SYDVKM. The V gene lost 3 bases and the J gene lost 10 bases, with 10 bases spanning the gap. The CDR3 consists of 12 residues. CDR3 DNA: TGTGCCAGCAGTTTTACCACCGTCGAGCAGTTCTTC. It codes for CASSFTTVEQFF.

The table lists this clonotype with a few counts. CDR3 DNA: TGTGCCAGCAGCTTTGAGGCCGCCCTGGACAGGGTGGGCGGGGAGCTGTTTTTT. It is translated as CASSFEAALDRVGGELFF. The chain employs TRBV11-2 and TRBJ2-2, with 8 bases matching TRBD1. The CDR3 totals 18 residues. In germline, CDR1 is SGHAT, CDR2 FQNNGV. With 3 bases clipped from V and 7 bases from J, the junction kept 16 bases outside the gene matches.

In this sample, this clonotype turned up a few times. The DNA for the CDR3 is TGCAGCGCTAAGAGCGGGACACGTTACAATGAGCAGTTCTTC. It yields the protein CSAKSGTRYNEQFF. V gene TRBV29-1 combines with J gene TRBJ2-1; tentatively, D is TRBD2 (7 bases). Germline lookup yields CDR1 SQVTM and CDR2 ANQGSEA. This CDR3 is built from 14 residues. Trimming left V 7 bases short and J 4 bases short, with 17 bases between.

This clonotype was found a few times. This chain uses TRBV5-1 with TRBJ1-2; possible D gene TRBD1, 6 bases. The CDR3 is 16 amino acids. The germline gives CDR1 SGHRS, CDR2 YFSETQ. V shed 1 base and J shed 3 bases, with 16 bases lying between them. CDR3 region: CASSLSPRTADYGYTF. DNA for the CDR3: TGCGCCAGCAGCTTGTCCCCGAGGACAGCGGACTATGGCTACACCTTC.

The genes are TRBV20-1 and TRBJ2-7; D is ambiguous. The germline V gene has CDR1 DFQATT and CDR2 SNEGSKA (reference sequence). The V end was cut by 6 bases, the J end by 1 base, with 13 bases between. The CDR3 length is 13 residues. The CDR3 region has the DNA TGCAGTGCCCGTGAAGTCGGGTCCTACGAGCAGTACTTC. It encodes CSAREVGSYEQYF.

This clonotype was counted only a few times. This chain joins TRBV29-1 and TRBJ1-3, with D perhaps TRBD1 (5 bases). V lost 2 bases to trimming and J lost 1 base, with 9 bases between them. This CDR3 has 14 residues. The germline V gene has CDR1 SQVTM and CDR2 ANQGSEA. CDR3 nucleotides: TGCAGCGTTGAACCCCCAGGGTCTGGAAACACCATATATTTT. It yields the protein CSVEPPGSGNTIYF.

The CDR3: CASKYDPYEQYF. For the CDR3, the DNA is TGTGCCAGCAAATACGACCCCTACGAGCAGTACTTC. The chain couples TRBV2 to TRBJ2-7, with D unresolved. CDR3 length equals 12 residues. Germline V gene sequence: CDR1 SNHLY, CDR2 FYNNEI. V was pared by 7 bases and J by 2 bases, with 9 bases between.

This clonotype was counted ten times or more. The genes are TRBV3-1 and TRBJ2-1, with D possibly TRBD2 on 7 matching bases. V lost 4 bases, J lost 3 bases, and 16 bases lay in between. The CDR3 runs 16 residues. Germline V gene sequence: CDR1 LGHDT, CDR2 YNNKEL (reference sequence). The CDR3 region is CASSLAGEGGYNEQFF. The CDR3, as DNA: TGTGCCAGCAGCCTCGCGGGAGAGGGGGGCTACAATGAGCAGTTCTTC.